This TCR beta chain was documented in a study of a mutant IDH1 vaccine in newly diagnosed glioma. Overall study: Treated patients comprised approximately 60% males and 37.5% females, mean age about 43 years. General study points: A vaccine-induced immune response developed in around 92% of the patients.

Data came from immunoSEQ multiplex PCR; TCRdb stores just in-frame clones and leaves some out. The table shows 20,000 to 25,000 clones, with around 85% occurring only once. About this clone: Its antigen is currently unknown.

The CDR3 contains 15 residues. Germline CDR1 LGHNA, CDR2 YSLEER. V gave up 0 bases and J gave up 2 bases; unmatched junction bases: 2. Stated time point: baseline, week 1 (first vaccination visit). Regarding treatment: pre-vaccination baseline after standard-of-care therapy. New WHO grade 3 or 4 IDH1-mutant, ATRX-lost astrocytomas were present in all donors. The genes are TRBV4-3 and TRBJ2-7, with TRBD1 identical over 9 bases. The TCR was taken from a man in his forties or fifties with glioma. The input for sequencing was PBMCs, taken from a glioma patient treated with radiotherapy, temozolomide or both. The CDR3 DNA reads as TGCGCCAGCAGCCAAGATGACAGGGGGGCCTACGAGCAGTACTTC. Its protein product is CASSQDDRGAYEQYF.